These 27 T cell receptor beta chains were sequenced from one sample in a study of T cell responses to AZD1222 COVID-19 vaccine. Clones were sequenced by immunoSEQ multiplex PCR, and TCRdb holds only the in-frame ones, with some missing. The sample yields 75,000 to 85,000 clones, about 90% seen once. The sequenced sample was peripheral blood, obtained on day 0 of AZD1222 vaccination. The receptors here all came from an adult in good health.

The chain has TRBV11-3 and TRBJ2-2; 12 nucleotides match TRBD1. The CDR3 has 17 residues. V dropped 5 bases and J dropped 3; count of bases not matched to a gene: 7. Per the germline V gene, CDR1 is SGHNT and CDR2 is YENEEA. CDR3 amino acids: CASSTGQGASYTGELFF. Here the CDR3 DNA reads TGTGCCAGCAGCACGGGACAGGGGGCCTCCTACACCGGGGAGCTGTTTTTT.

The V and J genes are TRBV28 and TRBJ2-3; D not certain. V lost 7 bases and J lost 2, with 16 bases in between. The germline CDR1 and CDR2 sequences are MDHEN and SYDVKM. There are 15 residues in the CDR3. DNA for the CDR3: TGTGCCAGCAAAAACCCTTTGGGGTTCACAGATACGCAGTATTTT. Amino acid sequence: CASKNPLGFTDTQYF. Full variable domain (remainder filled in from reference TRBV28 and TRBJ2-3): DVKVTQSSRYLVKRTGEKVFLECVQDMDHENMFWYRQDPGLGLRLIYFSYDVKMKEKGDIPEGYSVSREKKERFSLILESASTNQTSMYLCASKNPLGFTDTQYFGPGTRLTVL.

The chain couples TRBV3-1 (or the pseudogene TRBV3-2) to TRBJ2-7; D perhaps matches TRBD2 (5 bases). The germline CDR1 and CDR2 sequences are LGHDT and YNNKEL (reference sequence). The V end lost 3 bases, the J end lost 1 base, and 16 bases lay between the germline ends. CDR3 length: 16 residues. CDR3 nucleotides: TGTGCCAGCAGCCACCGAGTGGGCGGGCGATCCTACGAGCAGTACTTC. Its translation is CASSHRVGGRSYEQYF.

This clone was seen a handful of times. The chain links TRBV18 to TRBJ2-2; no clear D gene. V was trimmed by 3 bases and J by 5 bases, leaving 13 bases between them. The germline V gene encodes CDR1 KGHSH and CDR2 LQKENI. The CDR3 loop spans 15 amino acids. CDR3: CASSPPTEGTGELFF. DNA of the CDR3: TGTGCCAGCTCACCCCCCACAGAAGGAACCGGGGAGCTGTTTTTT.

The chain has TRBV5-8 and TRBJ1-6; D is perhaps TRBD1 (5 bases). Trimming removed 1 base at V and 6 bases at J, with 11 bases between. The CDR3 sequence is 15 residues long. The germline CDR1 and CDR2 sequences are SGHTS and YDEGEE. CDR3 amino acids: CASSLFFGGNSPLHF. The CDR3 DNA is TGTGCCAGCAGCTTGTTTTTTGGGGGTAATTCACCCCTCCACTTT. Based on the CDR3 plus reference TRBV5-8 and TRBJ1-6, the full variable domain is EAGVTQSPTHLIKTRGQQATLRCSPISGHTSVYWYQQALGLGLQFLLWYDEGEERNRGNFPPRFSGRQFPNYSSELNVNALELEDSALYLCASSLFFGGNSPLHFGNGTRLTVT.

As DNA, the CDR3 is TGTGCCAGCAGCTTAGCGCCGGGCACCTCCCACGGGGGCTACACCTTC. It yields the protein CASSLAPGTSHGGYTF. The chain links TRBV7-2 to TRBJ1-2; D call uncertain. The CDR3 totals 16 residues. The V gene lost 0 bases and the J gene lost 8 bases, with 19 bases spanning the gap. Per germline, CDR1 SGHTA and CDR2 FQGNSA.

The chain links TRBV14 to TRBJ1-1; no reliable D call. Per germline, CDR1 SGHDN and CDR2 FVKESK. The length of the CDR3 is 12 residues. The ends were cut back, 4 bases at V and 5 bases at J, with 8 bases in the middle. CDR3 nucleotide sequence: TGTGCCAGCAGCCCCTACTCGACTGAAGCTTTCTTT. Its protein is CASSPYSTEAFF.

This clone was detected only a few times. The rearrangement links TRBV19 to TRBJ1-5; weak D call: TRBD1 (5 bases). This CDR3 spans 13 amino acids. With 7 bases removed from V and 3 bases from J, the gap between germline ends came to 10 bases. Germline lookup yields CDR1 LNHDA and CDR2 SQIVND (reference sequence). The CDR3 loop reads CASTQDLNQPQHF. The DNA for the CDR3 is TGTGCCAGTACACAGGACCTCAATCAGCCCCAGCATTTT.

This clone was recorded a few times. This chain joins TRBV5-4 and TRBJ2-3, with D unclear. With 1 base removed from V and 4 bases from J, the gap between germline ends came to 7 bases. The CDR3 spans 13 residues. Germline CDR1 and CDR2: SGHNT and YYREEE (reference sequence). The CDR3 spells CASSLLGSDTQYF. CDR3 DNA sequence: TGTGCCAGCAGCTTGCTGGGCTCAGATACGCAGTATTTT.

The V call is TRBV4-1, the J call TRBJ1-2; 10 bases align to TRBD1. The trim removed 3 bases at V and 6 bases at J, leaving 13 bases unmatched. Germline loops: CDR1 MGHRA, CDR2 YSYEKL. The CDR3 loop spans 17 amino acids. The CDR3 coding sequence is TGCGCCAGCAGCCATTACCTCCGGGACAGGGGACGGGATGGCTACACCTTC. Residues: CASSHYLRDRGRDGYTF.

This clone was detected a few times. The V and J genes are TRBV9 and TRBJ2-3; D is ambiguous. CDR3 length equals 15 residues. The germline CDR1 and CDR2 sequences are SGDLS and YYNGEE. V was trimmed by 1 base and J by 6 bases, leaving 15 bases between them. This chain's CDR3 is CASSVTGLRRDTQYF. The CDR3 region has the DNA TGTGCCAGCAGCGTAACGGGTCTCCGCCGGGATACGCAGTATTTT.

The J gene is TRBJ1-4, the V gene TRBV7-9; the D is unclear. The germline V gene has CDR1 SEHNR and CDR2 FQNEAQ (reference sequence). CDR3 length equals 12 residues. The ends were cut back, 5 bases at V and 6 bases at J, with 7 bases in the middle. The CDR3 is CASSPSDEKLFF. The CDR3 DNA reads TGTGCCAGCAGCCCATCGGATGAAAAACTGTTTTTT.

The V call is TRBV10-3, the J call TRBJ1-4, with D tentatively TRBD1 (6 bases). This CDR3 spans 18 amino acids. V shed 0 bases and J shed 5 bases, with 19 bases lying between them. CDR1 and CDR2 (germline): ENHRY, SYGVKD. The CDR3 region has the DNA TGTGCCATCAGTGAGTCGCCAGGGGTCGGCTTCGGAAATGAAAAACTGTTTTTT. Translating gives CAISESPGVGFGNEKLFF.

This clone was detected only a few times. The rearrangement joins TRBV6-5 to TRBJ2-2, with TRBD2 identical over 7 bases. The junction had 7 bases not matched to a gene; V was cut back by 5 bases and J by 4 bases. The length of the CDR3 is 15 residues. The germline V gene encodes CDR1 MNHEY and CDR2 SVGAGI. CDR3 in DNA: TGTGCCAGCAGTCCACTAGCGCCTGGCACCGGGGAGCTGTTTTTT. It translates to CASSPLAPGTGELFF.

The gene calls are TRBV6-4 and TRBJ2-1; D could derive from TRBD1 or TRBD2 (6 bases each). CDR1 is MRHNA, CDR2 SNTAGT, per germline. The CDR3 loop spans 15 amino acids. The germline V and J ends were trimmed by 4 bases and 4 bases, with 14 bases remaining between them. CDR3 region: CASSGMGGPYNEQFF. DNA for the CDR3: TGTGCCAGCAGTGGTATGGGGGGCCCGTACAATGAGCAGTTCTTC.

The chain combines TRBV6-5 with TRBJ1-2, with no clear D. The V end lost 7 bases, the J end lost 8 bases, and 20 bases lay between the germline ends. This CDR3 is 14 amino acids long. Germline CDR1 and CDR2: MNHEY and SVGAGI. The CDR3 region has the DNA TGTGCCAGCACCGGGGTGGTCGGGAGTGGAGGCTACACCTTC. Its translation is CASTGVVGSGGYTF.

The chain employs TRBV9 and TRBJ1-5; 9 positions match TRBD1. With V trimmed by 5 bases and J by 5 bases, 8 bases remained unmatched. CDR3 length: 15 amino acids. CDR1 is SGDLS and CDR2 is YYNGEE in the germline V gene. The CDR3 sequence: CASSRQGEEYQPQHF. As DNA, the CDR3 is TGTGCCAGCAGTCGACAGGGGGAGGAGTATCAGCCCCAGCATTTT.

The rearrangement uses TRBV11-2 and TRBJ1-1, with D hard to call. Looked up from germline, CDR1 is SGHAT and CDR2 is FQNNGV. V was cut by 4 bases and J by 1 base, with 16 bases left in between. The length of the CDR3 is 16 residues. CDR3 bases: TGTGCCAGCAGCTCCCGCTGGTCGACGGAGAACACTGAAGCTTTCTTT. This sequence encodes CASSSRWSTENTEAFF.

The chain employs TRBV6-1 and TRBJ1-2, with TRBD1 identical over 7 bases. Germline trimming cut 2 bases from V and 7 bases from J; bases unmatched to any gene: 7. CDR3 length equals 14 residues. Germline CDR1 and CDR2: MNHNS and SASEGT. The CDR3 loop reads CASSETRGASGYTF. The DNA of the CDR3 is TGTGCCAGCAGTGAAACCAGGGGGGCGAGTGGCTACACCTTC.

The V gene is TRBV19, the J gene TRBJ2-6, with D hard to call. This CDR3 is built from 18 residues. Germline V gene sequence: CDR1 LNHDA, CDR2 SQIVND (reference sequence). Trimming took 7 bases from V and 2 from J, leaving 21 bases between them. The CDR3 DNA is TGTGCCAGTAATGAAGTTGGCTACAGAGCCCCTGGGGCCAACGTCCTGACTTTC. It is translated as CASNEVGYRAPGANVLTF.

The chain carries TRBV18 and TRBJ1-2; possible D gene TRBD1, 6 bases. V was trimmed by 6 bases and J by 7 bases, leaving 18 bases between them. CDR1 is KGHSH and CDR2 is LQKENI in the germline V gene. The CDR3 loop spans 14 amino acids. The CDR3 region is CASSLEGGVSGYTF. The CDR3 DNA reads as TGTGCCAGCTCCCTCGAGGGGGGGGTAAGTGGCTACACCTTC.

V and J are TRBV20-1 and TRBJ1-1; the D is unclear. The CDR3 is made up of 10 amino acids. Per the germline V gene, CDR1 is DFQATT and CDR2 is SNEGSKA (reference sequence). Trimming removed 6 bases at V and 7 bases at J, with 9 bases between. The CDR3 loop is CSASSYEAFF. The CDR3 region has the DNA TGCAGTGCCAGCTCCTATGAAGCTTTCTTT.

The chain couples TRBV5-4 to TRBJ2-2; D might be TRBD1 (5 bases). The length of the CDR3 is 15 residues. V lost 2 bases and J lost 0, with 8 bases in between. The germline CDR1 and CDR2 sequences are SGHNT and YYREEE (reference sequence). CDR3: CASSFRGANTGELFF. As DNA, the CDR3 is TGTGCCAGCAGCTTTAGGGGCGCGAACACCGGGGAGCTGTTTTTT.

The V gene is TRBV6-5, the J gene TRBJ1-5; D might be TRBD1 (5 bases). Germline V gene lookup returns CDR1 MNHEY and CDR2 SVGAGI. V gave up 1 base and J gave up 4 bases, with 14 bases separating them. The length of the CDR3 is 16 residues. The CDR3 protein is CASSYYRPNTNQPQHF. As DNA, the CDR3 is TGTGCCAGCAGTTACTACAGGCCCAACACGAATCAGCCCCAGCATTTT.

This clone was seen once. This chain connects TRBV6-2 or TRBV6-3 to TRBJ1-5; TRBD1 aligns across 9 bases. Per germline, CDR1 MNHEY and CDR2 SVGEGT. V was clipped by 5 bases and J by 5 bases; unmatched bases: 7. The CDR3 spans 15 residues. DNA of the CDR3: TGTGCCAGCAGTAGATCCACAGGGGGCTATCAGCCCCAGCATTTT. Its protein is CASSRSTGGYQPQHF.

The rearrangement links TRBV29-1 to TRBJ2-1; D unresolved. CDR1 and CDR2 (germline): SQVTM, ANQGSEA. Trimming took off 3 bases at V and 9 bases at J, with 12 bases between the two ends. This CDR3 has 12 amino acids. CDR3 coding DNA: TGCAGCGTTGAGTGGCTTCTAAGTGAGCAGTTCTTC. Residues: CSVEWLLSEQFF.

This clone was seen only a few times. The CDR3 here is CASSDRDTGELFF. As DNA, the CDR3 is TGTGCCAGCAGTGACAGGGACACCGGGGAGCTGTTTTTT. V gene TRBV6-4 combines with J gene TRBJ2-2; unclear D gene. Deletions cut 2 bases from V and 3 bases from J, with 4 bases between. Germline loops: CDR1 MRHNA, CDR2 SNTAGT. The CDR3 is 13 amino acids.